This T cell receptor beta chain is from a study of T cell repertoires in cytomegalovirus infection. The overall study: CMV infection plus the matching HLA type was flagged by public TCR beta signatures. Study results and caveats: Summed frequency of public TCR beta families distinguished CMV carriers with the relevant HLA. HLA-C-restricted CMV clonotypes gave the most frequent clonotype in two of eight donors.

TCRdb reprocessed the reads with MiXCR, giving one entry per CDR3 protein. The sample gives almost 300,000 distinct CDR3 sequences, about a tenth of which show up once; approximately 2.4% is in the top ten. This clonotype was counted many times. Its matching antigen is unknown. Germline loops: CDR1 LGHNA, CDR2 YSLEER. Trimming shortened V by 2 bases and J by 5 bases, and 18 bases separated the two germline ends. This CDR3 is built from 16 residues. Sequences were obtained from PBMCs. This TCR was sampled from a human donor in good health (CMV status not recorded). Some clones in this sample may be carry-over from other donors' samples. The rearrangement joins TRBV4-3 to TRBJ1-2; D call uncertain. This CDR3 is CASSQRHATLKYGYTF. The DNA of the CDR3 is TGCGCCAGCAGCCAAAGGCACGCCACCCTAAAATATGGCTACACCTTC.